Listed here are 11 T cell receptor beta chains from one sample, sequenced in a study of blood T cell repertoires in COVID-19 (dated by TCRdb to 2018 to 2021). Library creation used the immunoSEQ multiplex PCR assay. The table was pulled from immuneACCESS by TCRdb, which kept in-frame rearrangements only. Such tables lose some clones; where checked, under half of the loss comes from unresolved V genes, and the rest has no known cause. For this sample the table gives about 55,000 clones, of which approximately 85% were detected only once. The ten largest clones represent about 16% of the sample. Material for sequencing was peripheral blood. Source of these receptors: a human donor in a cohort sampled during active COVID-19.

The V gene is TRBV28, the J gene TRBJ2-3, with 8 nucleotides matching TRBD1. V was clipped by 4 bases and J by 1 base; unmatched bases: 10. Per germline, CDR1 MDHEN and CDR2 SYDVKM. This CDR3 is 17 amino acids long. CDR3 region: CASSSPTQGAGTDTQYF. The CDR3 DNA reads as TGTGCCAGCAGTTCCCCAACCCAGGGGGCCGGCACAGATACGCAGTATTTT.

The genes are TRBV20-1 and TRBJ2-5; D is ambiguous. Germline lookup yields CDR1 DFQATT and CDR2 SNEGSKA (reference sequence). The length of the CDR3 is 11 residues. Between the trimmed V and J ends, which lost 3 bases and 4 bases, there was a span of 6 bases. In nucleotides, the CDR3 is TGCAGTGCTAGTCTAGGAGAGACCCAGTACTTC. Translating it yields CSASLGETQYF.

The chain uses TRBV19 and TRBJ2-2; 7 bases are a match to TRBD2. V shed 5 bases, J shed 1 base, and the junction held 4 bases outside the gene matches. The germline V gene has CDR1 LNHDA and CDR2 SQIVND (reference sequence). The CDR3 loop spans 15 amino acids. Here the CDR3 reads CASSWEGVNTGELFF. CDR3 sequence (DNA): TGTGCCAGTAGTTGGGAGGGAGTGAACACCGGGGAGCTGTTTTTT. Combining the CDR3 with reference TRBV19 and TRBJ2-2 gives the whole variable domain DGGITQSPKYLFRKEGQNVTLSCEQNLNHDAMYWYRQDPGQGLRLIYYSQIVNDFQKGDIAEGYSVSREKKESFPLTVTSAQKNPTAFYLCASSWEGVNTGELFFGEGSRLTVL.

V usage is TRBV2 and J usage is TRBJ2-3; 7 bases fit TRBD2. V lost 6 bases, J lost 0 bases, and 9 bases stayed unmatched. Germline V gene sequence: CDR1 SNHLY, CDR2 FYNNEI. The CDR3 is 16 amino acids. As DNA, the CDR3 is TGTGCCAGCAGGCCCGGGACTAACCCTAGCACAGATACGCAGTATTTT. Its translation is CASRPGTNPSTDTQYF.

The chain couples TRBV4-2 to TRBJ2-1, with a possible D match to TRBD2 (5 bases). Germline CDR1 is LGHNA and CDR2 is YNFKEQ. The CDR3 has 14 residues. V lost 4 bases, J lost 9 bases, and 16 bases lay in between. The CDR3 coding sequence is TGTGCCAGCAGCCCGGGGTACTTGGCGAGTGAGCAGTTCTTC. It codes for CASSPGYLASEQFF.

The table lists this clone with a few counts. This chain joins TRBV13 and TRBJ2-7, with unresolved D. The V end was cut by 5 bases, the J end by 5 bases, with 4 bases between. The V gene's germline CDR1 is PRHDT and CDR2 FYEKMQ (reference sequence). The CDR3 covers 10 residues. CDR3 protein: CASSPNEQYF. In DNA form, the CDR3 reads TGTGCCAGCAGCCCAAACGAGCAGTACTTC. Based on the CDR3 plus reference TRBV13 and TRBJ2-7, the full variable domain is AAGVIQSPRHLIKEKRETATLKCYPIPRHDTVYWYQQGPGQDPQFLISFYEKMQSDKGSIPDRFSAQQFSDYHSELNMSSLELGDSALYFCASSPNEQYFGPGTRLTVT.

The CDR3 DNA follows: TGTGCCAGCAGCTCGGGGGGCGCCGCCTACGAGCAGTACTTC. This codes for CASSSGGAAYEQYF. This chain links TRBV7-6 with TRBJ2-7; D may be TRBD2 (7 bases). Trimming left V 4 bases short and J 2 bases short, with 12 bases between. From germline, CDR1 is SGHVS and CDR2 FNYEAQ. This CDR3 has 14 residues.

A single count supports this clone. V usage is TRBV5-1 and J usage is TRBJ2-2; 8 positions agree with TRBD1. Germline values: CDR1 SGHRS, CDR2 YFSETQ. Losses at the gene ends were 4 bases for V and 7 bases for J; bases not matched to a gene: 6. CDR3 size: 14 residues. CDR3 amino acids: CASSTDRDDGELFF. CDR3 DNA: TGCGCCAGCAGCACGGACAGGGATGACGGGGAGCTGTTTTTT.

This chain uses TRBV3-1 (or the pseudogene TRBV3-2) with TRBJ1-5, with TRBD1 matching over 8 bases. After removal of 1 base from V and 5 bases from J, the junction contained 7 bases not matched to a gene. The CDR3 is 16 amino acids. Germline assignment: CDR1 LGHDT and CDR2 YNNKEL (reference sequence). The CDR3 bases are TGTGCCAGCAGCCAAGGAACCGGGACAGGATATCAGCCCCAGCATTTT. The encoded protein is CASSQGTGTGYQPQHF.

The chain is built from TRBV24-1 and TRBJ1-5; TRBD1 matches at 9 bases. CDR3 length: 12 amino acids. The V gene end was trimmed by 9 bases and the J gene end by 6 bases; junction bases not matched to a gene: 2. The V gene's germline CDR1 is KGHDR and CDR2 SFDVKD. This chain's CDR3 is CATGTGSQPQHF. The CDR3 region has the DNA TGTGCCACCGGGACAGGGAGTCAGCCCCAGCATTTT.

The rearrangement uses TRBV3-1 (or the pseudogene TRBV3-2) and TRBJ2-1; 11 bases agree with TRBD2. Trimming removed 3 bases from V and 0 bases from J; junction bases left unmatched: 1. This CDR3 has 16 amino acids. Germline lookup yields CDR1 LGHDT and CDR2 YNNKEL (reference sequence). The CDR3 region has the DNA TGTGCCAGCAGCCAGGGACTAGCGGCCTCCTACAATGAGCAGTTCTTC. Residues: CASSQGLAASYNEQFF.